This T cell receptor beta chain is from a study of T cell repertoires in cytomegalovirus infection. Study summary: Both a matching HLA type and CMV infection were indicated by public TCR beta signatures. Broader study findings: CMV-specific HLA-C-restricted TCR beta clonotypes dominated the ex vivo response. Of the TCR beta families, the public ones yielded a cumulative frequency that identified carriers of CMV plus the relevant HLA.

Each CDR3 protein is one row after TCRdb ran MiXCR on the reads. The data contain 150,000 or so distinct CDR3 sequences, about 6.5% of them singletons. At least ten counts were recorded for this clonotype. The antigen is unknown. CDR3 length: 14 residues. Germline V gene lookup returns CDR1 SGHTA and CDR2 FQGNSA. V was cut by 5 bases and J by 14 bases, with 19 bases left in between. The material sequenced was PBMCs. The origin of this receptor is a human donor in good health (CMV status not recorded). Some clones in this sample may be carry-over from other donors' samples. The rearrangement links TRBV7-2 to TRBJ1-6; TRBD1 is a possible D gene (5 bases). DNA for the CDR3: TGTGCCAGCAGCCCCCGGAGGGGCTCCTTCACCCTCCACTTT. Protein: CASSPRRGSFTLHF.